The clone carrying this TCR beta chain was counted between two and nine times. What it recognizes is unknown. The record originates from a study of CD8+CD57+ T cells in acquired aplastic anemia. Study-wide background: Quantities of DNA derived from sorted CD4+ and CD8+ cells averaged roughly 3 ug.

In patients chosen for sequencing, flow cytometry had shown CD8+CD57+ cell expansion. Severe acquired aplastic anemia was present in all patients. Patients were untreated when blood was sampled. Overall study results and limits: Common to patients and controls were twenty-nine CD8+ CDR3 sequences.

Both TCR beta VDJ combination and CDR3 sequence profiling were carried out. Genomic DNA was the template for this profiling. TCRdb re-analysed the reads in MiXCR, keeping a single row per CDR3 protein. The profile shows approximately 120,000 distinct CDR3 sequences, approximately 36% of them singletons. The germline gives CDR1 MNHEY, CDR2 SMNVEV (reference sequence). V was shortened by 2 bases and J by 0 bases, with 11 bases between the two germline ends. The CDR3 loop spans 16 amino acids. The chain uses TRBV27 and TRBJ2-1; D unresolved. Sequenced material: sorted CD4+, CD8+, or CD8+CD57+ T cells (not recorded which) from PBMCs. This receptor was identified in a human donor with aplastic anemia. CDR3 residues: CASSLPGPSSYNEQFF. The CDR3, as DNA: TGTGCCAGCAGTTTACCCGGGCCCAGCTCCTACAATGAGCAGTTCTTC.